This T cell receptor beta chain was identified during a study of blood T cell repertoires in COVID-19. Background on the study: T cells, B-cell-depleted T cells, or PBMCs provided the cDNA or gDNA that served as material.

Only in-frame clones appear in the TCRdb table, and some are missing; sequencing was by immunoSEQ multiplex PCR. The table has over 200,000 clones, around 85% seen once; the top ten hold roughly 3%. Sequencing was carried out using peripheral blood. The receptor was derived from a woman in her twenties or thirties who had recovered from COVID-19.

CDR3 DNA: TGTGCCAGCAACCTAAGACAGGACGCAACTAATGAAAAACTGTTTTTT. Its protein is CASNLRQDATNEKLFF. The rearrangement links TRBV21-1 to TRBJ1-4; no check of the table's D call, TRBD1, against the DNA was made. TRBV21-1 is listed as a pseudogene. CDR3 size: 16 residues.